The following is a T cell receptor (beta chain) sequence with its context. The antigen remains undetermined. It was with 60 Vbeta and 13 Jbeta primers that the PCR ran. Using immunoSEQ multiplex PCR, the repertoire was profiled, and TCRdb retains in-frame clones only, with some absent. The sample carries 150,000 to 200,000 clones, nearly 80% recorded once. The sample originates from a study of cytomegalovirus exposure and HLA in healthy donors. Overall study findings and caveats: In an earlier analysis, about 90% or about 30%: the productive usage of most TCR beta V segments.

Source material: PBMCs. The receptor was isolated from a man aged 50-60 years in good health and CMV-seropositive.

The CDR3 loop reads CASSLSYRGSNQPQHF. Written as DNA, the CDR3 is TGTGCCAGCAGTTTATCGTATAGGGGATCGAATCAGCCCCAGCATTTT. The chain recombines TRBV27 with TRBJ1-5; perhaps TRBD1 as D (5 bases). The CDR3 is 16 residues long. Germline V gene data show CDR1 as MNHEY and CDR2 as SMNVEV (reference sequence). V lost 0 bases and J 4 bases, leaving 13 bases between the germline ends.